A single sample is the source of the 5 T cell receptor beta chains below, sequenced in a study of cytomegalovirus exposure and HLA in healthy donors. Researchers ran the PCR with 60 Vbeta and 13 Jbeta primers. The assay was immunoSEQ multiplex PCR, and TCRdb's table has in-frame clones only and misses some. In the table there are tens of thousands of clones, approximately 88% of which are singletons. Sequenced material: PBMCs. The source is a woman in her 50s in good health and CMV-seronegative.

About this clone itself: Other DNA sequences of this sample code for an identical CDR3. The V gene is TRBV27, the J gene TRBJ2-7; a weak D match, TRBD2 (5 bases). This CDR3 region has 15 residues. Germline lookup yields CDR1 MNHEY and CDR2 SMNVEV (reference sequence). Trimming removed 2 bases from V and 8 bases from J, with 19 bases in between. CDR3 residues: CASSLLGSAATKQYF. CDR3 in DNA: TGTGCCAGCAGTTTACTGGGTAGCGCCGCCACGAAGCAGTACTTC.

On this clone: At one of its ends the junction is not consistent with the germline gene, which may arise from a read error. The chain has TRBV30 and TRBJ1-2; TRBD1 is a possible D gene (5 bases). The germline V gene has CDR1 GTSNPN and CDR2 SVGIG (reference sequence). This CDR3 has 12 amino acids. CDR3 DNA sequence: TGTGCCTGGAGTGAAAGGGCAGGGCTTCATATTTTC. Protein: CAWSERAGLHIF.

The CDR3 region has the DNA TGTGCCAGCAGCTTAGGGCAGAACAGGGCCTCTGAAGCTTTCTTT. Translating it yields CASSLGQNRASEAFF. The J gene is TRBJ1-1, the V gene TRBV7-6, with a tentative D call TRBD1 (6 bases). The CDR3 covers 15 residues. The V gene's germline CDR1 is SGHVS and CDR2 FNYEAQ. Trimming left V 1 base short and J 6 bases short, with 15 bases between.

The V gene is TRBV18, the J gene TRBJ1-2; possible D gene TRBD1, 6 bases. Trimming cost V 3 bases and J 7 bases, with 15 bases left between them. The CDR3 spans 14 residues. Looked up from germline, CDR1 is KGHSH and CDR2 is LQKENI. CDR3 DNA: TGTGCCAGCTCACCCTCGGGGGGCAATGGTGGCTACACCTTC. This sequence encodes CASSPSGGNGGYTF.

The count of this clone is one. This chain joins TRBV27 and TRBJ2-3; D is unresolved. Per germline, CDR1 MNHEY and CDR2 SMNVEV (reference sequence). CDR3 size: 14 residues. V was cut by 10 bases and J by 2 bases, with 16 bases left in between. The CDR3 DNA reads TGTGCCACCACCCCGGCGGTATTCACAGATACGCAGTATTTT. This translates into CATTPAVFTDTQYF.